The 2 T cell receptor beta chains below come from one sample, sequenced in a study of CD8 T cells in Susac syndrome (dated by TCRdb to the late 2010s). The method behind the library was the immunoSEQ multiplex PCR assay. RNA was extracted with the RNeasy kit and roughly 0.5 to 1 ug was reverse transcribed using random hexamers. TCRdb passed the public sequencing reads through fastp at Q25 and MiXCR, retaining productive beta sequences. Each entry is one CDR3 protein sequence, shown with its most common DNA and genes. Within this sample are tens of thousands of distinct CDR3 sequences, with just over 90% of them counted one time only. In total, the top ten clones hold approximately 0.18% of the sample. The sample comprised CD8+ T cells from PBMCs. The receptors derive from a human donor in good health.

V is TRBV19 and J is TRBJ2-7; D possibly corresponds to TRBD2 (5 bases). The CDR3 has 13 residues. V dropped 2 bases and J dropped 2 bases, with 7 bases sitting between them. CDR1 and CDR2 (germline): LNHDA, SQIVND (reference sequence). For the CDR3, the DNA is TGTGCCAGTAGTATAACGGGGACCTACGAGCAGTACTTC. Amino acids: CASSITGTYEQYF.

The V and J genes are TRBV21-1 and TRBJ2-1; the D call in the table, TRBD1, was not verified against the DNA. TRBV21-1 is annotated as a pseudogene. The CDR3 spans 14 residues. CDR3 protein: CASSNQAARDEQFF. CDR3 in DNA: TGTGCCAGCAGCAATCAGGCCGCCCGGGATGAGCAGTTCTTC.